This T cell receptor beta chain was retrieved from a study of blood T cell repertoires in COVID-19. Overall study: Samples representing acute and convalescent COVID-19 were sourced from the United States, Italy and Spain.

Produced via immunoSEQ multiplex PCR; TCRdb's table is partial and in-frame only. This table holds more than 300,000 clones, about 91% found once. Patients of the Seattle cohort, enrolled during active infection, were followed longitudinally. V lost 8 bases and J lost 2, with 10 bases in between. The CDR3 has 12 amino acids. Germline CDR1 is SNHLY and CDR2 is FYNNEI. Sample: peripheral blood. The genes are TRBV2 and TRBJ2-7, with D unresolved. The clonotype was recovered from a woman under 40 with COVID-19, enrolled during active disease. The CDR3 DNA reads TGTGCCAGCGCCCTCGCGGCCTACGAGCAGTACTTC. As protein: CASALAAYEQYF.